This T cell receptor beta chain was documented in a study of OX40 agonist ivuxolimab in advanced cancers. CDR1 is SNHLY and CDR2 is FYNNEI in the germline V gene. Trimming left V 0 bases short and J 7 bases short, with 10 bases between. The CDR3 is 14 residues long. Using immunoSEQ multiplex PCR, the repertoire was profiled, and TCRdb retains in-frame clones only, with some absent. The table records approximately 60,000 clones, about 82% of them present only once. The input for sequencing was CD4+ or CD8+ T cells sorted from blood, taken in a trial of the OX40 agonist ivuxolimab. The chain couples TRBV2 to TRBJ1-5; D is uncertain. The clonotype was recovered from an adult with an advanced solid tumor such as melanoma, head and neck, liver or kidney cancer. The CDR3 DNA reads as TGTGCCAGCAGTGAAGCCGAGACGTACCAGCCCCAGCATTTT. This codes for CASSEAETYQPQHF. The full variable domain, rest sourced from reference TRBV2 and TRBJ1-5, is EPEVTQTPSHQVTQMGQEVILRCVPISNHLYFYWYRQILGQKVEFLVSFYNNEISEKSEIFDDQFSVERPDGSNFTLKIRSTKLEDSAMYFCASSEAETYQPQHFGDGTRLSIL.